The sequence of this T cell receptor (beta chain) was determined in a study of cytomegalovirus exposure and HLA in healthy donors (TCRdb year 2017). Some background on the complete study: According to a later analysis, one platform produced both the 110 or so validation repertoires and the 720 or so repertoires of the first cohort. The study combined high-throughput TCR immunosequencing, statistical association of individual TCRs with disease status, and machine learning to predict cytomegalovirus infection status. The study aimed to test whether signatures of past pathogen exposure could be identified by cataloging public T cell receptors. Along with the roughly 700-subject first cohort, a separate validation cohort of over a hundred different subjects was used. Findings and caveats that apply to the study as a whole: A total of 164 TCR beta chains were listed by the study as associated with cytomegalovirus. The classifier was reported to diagnose cytomegalovirus status with high specificity and sensitivity in both the original cohort and the validation cohort. The authors suggested that the approach could potentially be extended to other disease states and immunological phenotypes. Most TCR sequences were observed very rarely across donors, whereas some public TCRs were present in many individuals. All 120 or so repertoires were used to score co-occurrence in the validation cohort in a later analysis, because that analysis had no HLA typing for the cohort. A later analysis found that TCRs clustered in the first cohort also tended to co-occur in the 120 or so validation repertoires, with 94% of cluster scores above 0. A few of the identified cytomegalovirus-associated TCR beta chains were confirmed in vitro to be specific for cytomegalovirus antigens.

In the case of this clone: Its binding antigen is unknown. Base-call qualities are not available, and no considerably larger clone is one nucleotide away.

V sheds 2 bases and J sheds 2 bases, leaving 14 bases between their ends. For CDR1 and CDR2, the germline V gene (reference sequence) lists LNHDA and SQIVND. The cysteine opens and the phenylalanine closes a CDR3 of 16 amino acids. The DNA shown is the 48-base CDR3, in frame from base 1. The donors were included in the validation cohort of over a hundred subjects, a group kept apart from the roughly 670-subject first cohort. The library was built by means of the immunoSEQ multiplex PCR assay. Regarding the original processing steps: A statistical classification framework was built for diagnosing cytomegalovirus status from the catalog of TCR beta chain sequences. Drawn from immuneACCESS, this table holds only the in-frame rearrangements with V and J called that TCRdb kept. Clones are partly lost; checked studies trace under half to an unresolved V gene and leave the rest unexplained. V and J calls and clone size are those listed in that table; D and trimming were worked out from the DNA. The sample table shows about 56,000 clones, and 80% to 95% are seen once. The top ten hold around 5.8% of the sample.

The clonotype comes from a woman aged 18-30 years in good health and CMV-seronegative. The sample consisted of PBMCs. Recombination joined TRBV19 with TRBJ2-3; TRBD2 is a possible D gene, resting on 7 matching bases. The sequenced DNA: TGTGCCAGTAGTATAAGGGCGGGGGCTTCCACAGATACGCAGTATTTT. It specifies CASSIRAGASTDTQYF. Supplemented by the reference TRBV19 and TRBJ2-3 proteins around the CDR3, the complete variable domain is DGGITQSPKYLFRKEGQNVTLSCEQNLNHDAMYWYRQDPGQGLRLIYYSQIVNDFQKGDIAEGYSVSREKKESFPLTVTSAQKNPTAFYLCASSIRAGASTDTQYFGPGTRLTVL.